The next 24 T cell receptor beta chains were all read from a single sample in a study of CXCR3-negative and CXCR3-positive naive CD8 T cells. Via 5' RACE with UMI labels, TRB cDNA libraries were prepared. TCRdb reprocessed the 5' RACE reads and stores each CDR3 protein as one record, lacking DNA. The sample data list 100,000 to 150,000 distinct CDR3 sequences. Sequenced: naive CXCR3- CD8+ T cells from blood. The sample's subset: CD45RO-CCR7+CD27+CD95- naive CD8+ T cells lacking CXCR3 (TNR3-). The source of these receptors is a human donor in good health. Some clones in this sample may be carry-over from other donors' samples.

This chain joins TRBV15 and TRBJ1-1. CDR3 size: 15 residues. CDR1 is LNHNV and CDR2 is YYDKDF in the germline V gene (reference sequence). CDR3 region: CATSRGVGLDTGAFF.

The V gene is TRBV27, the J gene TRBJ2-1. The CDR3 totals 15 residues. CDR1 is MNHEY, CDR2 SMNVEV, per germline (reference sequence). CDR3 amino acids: CASSDQTSSYNEQFF.

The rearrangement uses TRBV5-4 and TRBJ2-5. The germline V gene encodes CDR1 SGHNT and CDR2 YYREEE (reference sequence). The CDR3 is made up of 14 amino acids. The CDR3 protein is CASSLGVDPETQYF.

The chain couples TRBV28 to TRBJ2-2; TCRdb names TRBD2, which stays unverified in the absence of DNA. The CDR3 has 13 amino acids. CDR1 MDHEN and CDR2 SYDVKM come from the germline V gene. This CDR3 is CATERDGTGELFF.

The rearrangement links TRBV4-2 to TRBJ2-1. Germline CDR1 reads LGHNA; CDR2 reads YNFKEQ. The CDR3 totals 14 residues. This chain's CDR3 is CASSQDEADNEQFF.

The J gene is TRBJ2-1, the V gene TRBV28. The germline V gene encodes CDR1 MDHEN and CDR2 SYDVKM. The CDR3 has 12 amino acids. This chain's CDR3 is CASSSRYNEQFF.

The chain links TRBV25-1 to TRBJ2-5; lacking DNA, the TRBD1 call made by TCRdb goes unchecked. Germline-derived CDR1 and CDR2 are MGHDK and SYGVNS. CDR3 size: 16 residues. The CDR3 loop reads CASSDPRRVTGETQYF.

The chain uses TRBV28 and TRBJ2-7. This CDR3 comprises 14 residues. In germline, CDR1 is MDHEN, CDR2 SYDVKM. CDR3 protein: CASRIPNPSYEQYF.

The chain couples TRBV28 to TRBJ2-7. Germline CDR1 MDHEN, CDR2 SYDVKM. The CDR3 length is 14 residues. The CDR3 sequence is CASSLGVSGKEQYF.

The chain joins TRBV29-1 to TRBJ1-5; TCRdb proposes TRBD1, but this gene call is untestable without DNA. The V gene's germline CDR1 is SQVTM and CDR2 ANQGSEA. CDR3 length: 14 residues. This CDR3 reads CSGPGGAGNQPQHF.

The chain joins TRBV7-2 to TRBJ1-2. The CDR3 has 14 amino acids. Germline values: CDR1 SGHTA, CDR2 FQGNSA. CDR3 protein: CASSLSPDNYGYTF.

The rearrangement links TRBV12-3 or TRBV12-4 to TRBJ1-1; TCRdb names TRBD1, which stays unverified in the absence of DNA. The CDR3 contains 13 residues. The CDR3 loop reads CASSLTVNTEAFF.

This chain's CDR3 is CASSVGGLAAGELFF. The chain couples TRBV9 to TRBJ2-2; absent DNA, TCRdb's TRBD2 call cannot be checked. CDR1 is SGDLS, CDR2 YYNGEE, per germline. The length of the CDR3 is 15 residues.

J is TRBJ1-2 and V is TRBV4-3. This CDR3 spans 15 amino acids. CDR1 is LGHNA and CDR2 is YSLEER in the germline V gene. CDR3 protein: CASSQDNRVMDGYTF.

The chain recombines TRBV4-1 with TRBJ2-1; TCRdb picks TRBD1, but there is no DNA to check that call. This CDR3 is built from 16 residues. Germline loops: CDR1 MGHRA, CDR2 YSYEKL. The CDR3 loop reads CASSRPGQGMDSEQFF.

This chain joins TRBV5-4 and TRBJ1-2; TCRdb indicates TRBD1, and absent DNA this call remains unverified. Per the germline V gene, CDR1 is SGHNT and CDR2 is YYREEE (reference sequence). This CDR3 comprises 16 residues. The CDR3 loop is CASSFRTVTGRHGYTF.

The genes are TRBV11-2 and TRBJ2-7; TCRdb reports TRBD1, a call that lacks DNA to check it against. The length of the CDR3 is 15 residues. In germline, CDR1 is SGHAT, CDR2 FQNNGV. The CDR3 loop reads CASSSPGTGLYEQYF. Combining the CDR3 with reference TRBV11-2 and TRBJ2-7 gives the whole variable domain EAGVAQSPRYKIIEKRQSVAFWCNPISGHATLYWYQQILGQGPKLLIQFQNNGVVDDSQLPKDRFSAERLKGVDSTLKIQPAKLEDSAVYLCASSSPGTGLYEQYFGPGTRLTVT.

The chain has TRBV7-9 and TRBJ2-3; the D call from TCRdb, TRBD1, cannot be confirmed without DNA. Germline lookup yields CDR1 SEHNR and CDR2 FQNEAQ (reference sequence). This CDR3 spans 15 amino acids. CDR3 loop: CASSSAMNRADTQYF.

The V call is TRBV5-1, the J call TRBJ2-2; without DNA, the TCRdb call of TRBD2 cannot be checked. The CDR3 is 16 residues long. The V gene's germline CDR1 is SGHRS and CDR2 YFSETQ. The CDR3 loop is CASSFVTSTSTGELFF.

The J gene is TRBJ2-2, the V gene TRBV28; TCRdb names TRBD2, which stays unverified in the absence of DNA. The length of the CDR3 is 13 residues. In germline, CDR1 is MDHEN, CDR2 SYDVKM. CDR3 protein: CASSFLGGRELFF.

This CDR3 reads CASSLVVYSGSQETQYF. The genes are TRBV5-1 and TRBJ2-5; absent DNA, TCRdb's TRBD2 call cannot be checked. CDR1 is SGHRS, CDR2 YFSETQ, per germline. This CDR3 spans 17 amino acids. The variable domain in full, with the rest retrieved from reference TRBV5-1 and TRBJ2-5, is KAGVTQTPRYLIKTRGQQVTLSCSPISGHRSVSWYQQTPGQGLQFLFEYFSETQRNKGNFPGRFSGRQFSNSRSEMNVSTLELGDSALYLCASSLVVYSGSQETQYFGPGTRLLVL.

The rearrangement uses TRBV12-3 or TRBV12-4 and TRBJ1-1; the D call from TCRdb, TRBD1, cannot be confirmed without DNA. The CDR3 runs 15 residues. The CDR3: CASSLTPGQGPEAFF.

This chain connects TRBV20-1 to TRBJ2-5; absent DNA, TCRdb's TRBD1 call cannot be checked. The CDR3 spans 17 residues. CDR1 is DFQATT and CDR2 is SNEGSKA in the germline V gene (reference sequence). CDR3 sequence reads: CSARFLRGAKPQETQYF.

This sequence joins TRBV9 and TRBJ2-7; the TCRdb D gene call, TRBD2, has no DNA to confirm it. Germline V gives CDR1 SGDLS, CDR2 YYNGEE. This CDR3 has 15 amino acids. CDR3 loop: CASSVGGQGFNEQYF.